One and the same sample provided the 14 T cell receptor beta chains below, sequenced in a study of shared clonotypes between healthy human individuals. Sequencing used immunoSEQ multiplex PCR; TCRdb keeps in-frame clones, though not all of them. In the table there are 950,000 to 1,300,000 clones, under 80% of which are singletons. Sequenced sample: memory CD4+ T cells sorted from blood. The subset denotes: CD45RA-negative fraction. These TCRs come from a man younger than 30 in good health.

The chain joins TRBV10-3 to TRBJ2-6, with D hard to call. V was trimmed by 6 bases and J by 2 bases, leaving 14 bases between them. The germline CDR1 and CDR2 sequences are ENHRY and SYGVKD. This CDR3 region has 16 residues. The CDR3 region is CAISPEIQPGANVLTF. The CDR3, as DNA: TGTGCCATCAGCCCCGAAATACAGCCTGGGGCCAACGTCCTGACTTTC.

Points on this clone: With only one base between it and a far larger clone, this is likely a read error. V usage is TRBV30 and J usage is TRBJ1-1; 9 positions match TRBD1. The CDR3 has 15 amino acids. Germline V gene sequence: CDR1 GTSNPN, CDR2 SVGIG (reference sequence). J gave up 6 bases and V 7 bases, and 15 bases lay outside the gene matches. CDR3 loop: CASGTTGGKNAEAFF. CDR3 sequence (DNA): TGTGCCTCAGGGACAACAGGGGGCAAAAACGCTGAAGCTTTCTTT.

The J gene is TRBJ2-3, the V gene TRBV6-5; TRBD2 is a possible D gene (6 bases). The V end was cut by 6 bases, the J end by 6 bases, with 19 bases between. Per germline, CDR1 MNHEY and CDR2 SVGAGI. The CDR3 has 15 amino acids. CDR3: CASSSVSGGWDTQYF. In DNA form, the CDR3 reads TGTGCCAGCAGCTCCGTGAGTGGAGGGTGGGATACGCAGTATTTT.

This CDR3 reads CASSAGQLNTEAFF. Here the CDR3 DNA reads TGTGCCAGCTCAGCCGGACAGCTGAACACTGAAGCTTTCTTT. The rearrangement joins TRBV18 to TRBJ1-1; a weak D match, TRBD1 (6 bases). Germline V lookup: CDR1 KGHSH, CDR2 LQKENI. Trimming took 5 bases from V and 0 from J, leaving 10 bases between them. The CDR3 has 14 residues. Based on the CDR3 plus reference TRBV18 and TRBJ1-1, the full variable domain is NAGVMQNPRHLVRRRGQEARLRCSPMKGHSHVYWYRQLPEEGLKFMVYLQKENIIDESGMPKERFSAEFPKEGPSILRIQQVVRGDSAAYFCASSAGQLNTEAFFGQGTRLTVV.

The V gene is TRBV2, the J gene TRBJ2-3; possible D gene TRBD1, 6 bases. V was shortened by 8 bases and J by 3 bases, with 18 bases between the two germline ends. Germline-derived CDR1 and CDR2 are SNHLY and FYNNEI. The CDR3 is made up of 15 amino acids. The CDR3 spells CASAMGALGTDTQYF. CDR3 nucleotide sequence: TGTGCCAGCGCCATGGGGGCACTGGGGACAGATACGCAGTATTTT.

In this sample, this clone turned up once. The chain has TRBV5-6 and TRBJ1-1; D is unresolved. Germline V lookup: CDR1 SGHDT, CDR2 YYEEEE. Trimming left V 2 bases short and J 0 bases short, with 14 bases between. This CDR3 comprises 16 residues. The CDR3 DNA reads TGTGCCAGCAGCTTAATGGAGGCCACCTTGAACACTGAAGCTTTCTTT. Translation: CASSLMEATLNTEAFF. Combining the CDR3 with reference TRBV5-6 and TRBJ1-1 gives the whole variable domain DAGVTQSPTHLIKTRGQQVTLRCSPKSGHDTVSWYQQALGQGPQFIFQYYEEEERQRGNFPDRFSGHQFPNYSSELNVNALLLGDSALYLCASSLMEATLNTEAFFGQGTRLTVV.

The rearrangement links TRBV25-1 to TRBJ2-6; D is undetermined. This CDR3 contains 15 residues. CDR1 and CDR2 (germline): MGHDK, SYGVNS. Trimming removed 2 bases from V and 0 bases from J, with 5 bases in between. CDR3 DNA sequence: TGTGCCAGCAGTGAACTGGGCTCTGGGGCCAACGTCCTGACTTTC. Translating it yields CASSELGSGANVLTF. Looking up the rest from reference TRBV25-1 and TRBJ2-6 gives the full variable domain: EADIYQTPRYLVIGTGKKITLECSQTMGHDKMYWYQQDPGMELHLIHYSYGVNSTEKGDLSSESTVSRIRTEHFPLTLESARPSHTSQYLCASSELGSGANVLTFGAGSRLTVL.

The chain has TRBV18 and TRBJ2-5; tentative D call: TRBD2 (6 bases). The CDR3 loop spans 17 amino acids. Trimming took off 4 bases at V and 4 bases at J, with 22 bases between the two ends. Per the germline V gene, CDR1 is KGHSH and CDR2 is LQKENI. CDR3 nucleotides: TGTGCCAGCTCACACAGCAGCTCGGGTGGCGGGATAGAGACCCAGTACTTC. Translating gives CASSHSSSGGGIETQYF.

The chain combines TRBV4-2 with TRBJ2-7; 7 bases line up with TRBD2. J lost 3 bases, V lost 0 bases, and 14 bases had no gene match. Looked up from germline, CDR1 is LGHNA and CDR2 is YNFKEQ. The length of the CDR3 is 18 residues. The CDR3 bases are TGTGCCAGCAGCCAAGATACCCCCGGGCGGGAGCGTTTCTACGAGCAGTACTTC. Protein: CASSQDTPGRERFYEQYF.

The J gene is TRBJ1-2, the V gene TRBV6-1; D is possibly TRBD1 (6 bases). Germline CDR1 is MNHNS and CDR2 is SASEGT. The CDR3 is 15 amino acids. V was trimmed by 1 base and J by 5 bases, leaving 14 bases between them. The CDR3 DNA follows: TGTGCCAGCAGTGAAGTTCCACAGGGCGGGTATGGCTACACCTTC. It codes for CASSEVPQGGYGYTF.

This clone was detected once. The rearrangement links TRBV7-9 to TRBJ2-3; D may be TRBD1 or TRBD2 (5 bases each). Germline values: CDR1 SEHNR, CDR2 FQNEAQ (reference sequence). The V end lost 3 bases, the J end lost 2 bases, and 9 bases lay between the germline ends. The CDR3 loop spans 14 amino acids. CDR3 in DNA: TGTGCCAGCAGCTTCGGGACGAACACAGATACGCAGTATTTT. Its protein is CASSFGTNTDTQYF.

V gene TRBV5-6 combines with J gene TRBJ1-6, with no clear D. Per germline, CDR1 SGHDT and CDR2 YYEEEE. V was clipped by 4 bases and J by 5 bases, with 13 bases between them. The CDR3 extends over 15 amino acids. The CDR3 nucleotides are TGTGCCAGCAGCCCGACGGACGCCGATAATTCACCCCTCCACTTT. Amino acid sequence: CASSPTDADNSPLHF.

V usage is TRBV11-3 and J usage is TRBJ1-2, with 7 bases matching TRBD1. The CDR3 has 14 amino acids. Germline lookup yields CDR1 SGHNT and CDR2 YENEEA. Losses at the gene ends were 1 base for V and 8 bases for J; bases not matched to a gene: 7. The CDR3 nucleotides are TGTGCCAGCAGCTTAGGGCAGACAGGGACCGGCTACACCTTC. It specifies CASSLGQTGTGYTF.

There are a few counts of this clone. The chain is built from TRBV5-1 and TRBJ1-6, with D hard to call. With 4 bases removed from V and 10 bases from J, the gap between germline ends came to 21 bases. CDR1 is SGHRS and CDR2 is YFSETQ in the germline V gene. The CDR3 spans 16 residues. The CDR3 DNA follows: TGCGCCAGCAGCCTACAAACCATGGGCCTCGGATCACCCCTCCACTTT. This encodes CASSLQTMGLGSPLHF.